The subject of this entry is one TCR beta chain. The sample is drawn from a study of blood T cell repertoires in COVID-19. Turning to the study itself: The United States, Italy and Spain were the sources of the acute and convalescent COVID-19 samples. Sources were T cells, B-cell-depleted T cells, or PBMCs; the material itself was cDNA or gDNA.

The authors' processing: How many nucleated cells were present was estimated from reference gene primer amplification. The data were produced by immunoSEQ multiplex PCR, yet TCRdb's version contains in-frame clones alone and is incomplete. The D gene and trimming were derived from the DNA, and the V and J assignments and clone size from that table. The sample lists over 150,000 clones, over 75% occurring once. Germline lookup yields CDR1 SGHRS and CDR2 YFSETQ. Deletions cut 1 base from V and 5 bases from J, with 15 bases between. The CDR3 is 15 amino acids. The clonotype originates from an older woman with acute or convalescent COVID-19. The V call is TRBV5-1, the J call TRBJ1-1; D possibly corresponds to TRBD1 (5 bases). The sample was peripheral blood. The DNA of the CDR3 is TGCGCCAGCAGCTTGAATGTCGGGGGGAAAACTGAAGCTTTCTTT. Its translation is CASSLNVGGKTEAFF.